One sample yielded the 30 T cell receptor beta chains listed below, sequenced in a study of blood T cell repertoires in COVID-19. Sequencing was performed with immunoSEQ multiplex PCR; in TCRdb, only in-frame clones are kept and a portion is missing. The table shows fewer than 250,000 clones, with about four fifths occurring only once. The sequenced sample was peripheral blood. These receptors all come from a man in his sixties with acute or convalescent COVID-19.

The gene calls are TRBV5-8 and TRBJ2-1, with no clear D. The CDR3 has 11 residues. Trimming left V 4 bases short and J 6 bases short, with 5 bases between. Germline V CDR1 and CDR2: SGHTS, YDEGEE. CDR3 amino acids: CASSQVNEQFF. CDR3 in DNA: TGTGCCAGCAGCCAGGTCAATGAGCAGTTCTTC.

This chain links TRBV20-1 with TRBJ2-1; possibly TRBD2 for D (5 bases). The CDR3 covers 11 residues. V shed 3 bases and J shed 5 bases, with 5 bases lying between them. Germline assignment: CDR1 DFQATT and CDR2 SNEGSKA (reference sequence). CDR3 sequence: CSASGDNEQFF. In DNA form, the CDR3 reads TGCAGTGCTAGCGGGGACAATGAGCAGTTCTTC.

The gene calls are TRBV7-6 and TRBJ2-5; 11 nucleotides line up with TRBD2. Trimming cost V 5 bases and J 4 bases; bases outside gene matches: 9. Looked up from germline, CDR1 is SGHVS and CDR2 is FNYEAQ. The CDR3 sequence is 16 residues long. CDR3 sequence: CASSRVAGGVGETQYF. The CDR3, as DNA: TGTGCCAGCAGCCGAGTAGCGGGAGGGGTAGGAGAGACCCAGTACTTC.

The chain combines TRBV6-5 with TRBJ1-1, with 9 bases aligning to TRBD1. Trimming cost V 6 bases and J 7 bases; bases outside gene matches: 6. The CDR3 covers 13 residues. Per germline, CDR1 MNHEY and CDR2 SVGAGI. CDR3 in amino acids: CASSLGQGLEAFF. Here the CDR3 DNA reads TGTGCCAGCAGCCTGGGACAGGGCCTTGAAGCTTTCTTT.

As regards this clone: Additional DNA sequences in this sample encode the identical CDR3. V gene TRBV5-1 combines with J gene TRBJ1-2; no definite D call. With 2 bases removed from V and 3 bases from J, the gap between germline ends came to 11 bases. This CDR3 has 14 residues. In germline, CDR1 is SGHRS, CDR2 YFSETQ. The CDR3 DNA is TGCGCCAGCAGCTTTGATCCAGAGGACTATGGCTACACCTTC. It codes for CASSFDPEDYGYTF.

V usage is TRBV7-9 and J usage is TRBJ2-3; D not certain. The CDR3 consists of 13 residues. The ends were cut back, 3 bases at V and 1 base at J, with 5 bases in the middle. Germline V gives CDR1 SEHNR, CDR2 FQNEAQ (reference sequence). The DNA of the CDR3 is TGTGCCAGCAGCTTCCTAGGCACAGATACGCAGTATTTT. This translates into CASSFLGTDTQYF.

The CDR3 protein is CASSRDRANEKLFF. CDR3 nucleotide sequence: TGTGCCAGCAGCCGGGACAGGGCTAATGAAAAACTGTTTTTT. V usage is TRBV2 and J usage is TRBJ1-4; 9 bases agree with TRBD1. The V segment lost 6 bases and the J segment 3 bases; nucleotides outside the gene matches: 2. The germline gives CDR1 SNHLY, CDR2 FYNNEI. The CDR3 runs 14 residues.

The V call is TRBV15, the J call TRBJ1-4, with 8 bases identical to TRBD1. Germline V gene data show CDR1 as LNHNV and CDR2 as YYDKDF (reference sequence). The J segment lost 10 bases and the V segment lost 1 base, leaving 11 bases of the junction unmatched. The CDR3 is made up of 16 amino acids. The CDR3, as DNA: TGTGCCACCAGCAGAGCTTCGGCGTCAGGGGGCGGAAAACTGTTTTTT. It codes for CATSRASASGGGKLFF.

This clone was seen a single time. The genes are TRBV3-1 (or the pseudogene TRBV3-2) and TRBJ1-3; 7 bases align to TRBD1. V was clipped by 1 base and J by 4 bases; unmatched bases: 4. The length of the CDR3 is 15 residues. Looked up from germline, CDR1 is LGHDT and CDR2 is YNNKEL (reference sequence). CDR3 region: CASSQVTGVGNTIYF. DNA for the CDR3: TGTGCCAGCAGCCAAGTTACAGGGGTCGGAAACACCATATATTTT.

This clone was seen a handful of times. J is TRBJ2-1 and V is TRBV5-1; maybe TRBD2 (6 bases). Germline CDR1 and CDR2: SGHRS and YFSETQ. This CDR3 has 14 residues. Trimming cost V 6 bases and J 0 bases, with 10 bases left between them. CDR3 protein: CASTGDRSYNEQFF. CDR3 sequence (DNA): TGCGCCAGCACGGGAGACCGCTCCTACAATGAGCAGTTCTTC.

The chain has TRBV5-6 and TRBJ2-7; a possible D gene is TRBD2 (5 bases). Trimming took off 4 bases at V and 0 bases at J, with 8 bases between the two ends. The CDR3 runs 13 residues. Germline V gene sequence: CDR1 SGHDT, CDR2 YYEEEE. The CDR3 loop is CASSHRGSYEQYF. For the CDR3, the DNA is TGTGCCAGCAGCCACCGGGGCTCCTACGAGCAGTACTTC.

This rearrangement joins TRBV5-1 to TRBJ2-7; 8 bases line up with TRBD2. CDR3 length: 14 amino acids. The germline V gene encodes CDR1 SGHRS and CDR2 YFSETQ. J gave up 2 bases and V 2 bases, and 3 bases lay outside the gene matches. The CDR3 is CASSLRTSTYEQYF. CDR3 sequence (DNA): TGCGCCAGCAGCTTAAGGACTAGCACCTACGAGCAGTACTTC.

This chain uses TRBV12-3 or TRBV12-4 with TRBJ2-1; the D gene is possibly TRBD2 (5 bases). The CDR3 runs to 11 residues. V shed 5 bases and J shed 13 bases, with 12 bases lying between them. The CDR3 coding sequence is TGTGCCAGCAGTCCCGACTATGGCCAGTTCTTC. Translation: CASSPDYGQFF.

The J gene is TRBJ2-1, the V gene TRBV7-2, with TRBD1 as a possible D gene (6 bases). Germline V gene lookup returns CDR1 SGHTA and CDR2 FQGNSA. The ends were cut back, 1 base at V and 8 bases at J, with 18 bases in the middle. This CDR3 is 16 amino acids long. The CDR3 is CASSLEPGRDKHEQFF. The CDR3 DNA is TGTGCCAGCAGCTTAGAGCCGGGCCGGGACAAGCATGAGCAGTTCTTC.

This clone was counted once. The CDR3 DNA reads TGTGCCAGCAGGCCGACTAGCGGGTACCAAGAGACCCAGTACTTC. This codes for CASRPTSGYQETQYF. J is TRBJ2-5 and V is TRBV6-6; 10 nucleotides align to TRBD2. The CDR3 covers 15 residues. The germline V gene has CDR1 MNHNY and CDR2 SVGAGI (reference sequence). The V gene end was trimmed by 6 bases and the J gene end by 0 bases; junction bases not matched to a gene: 4.

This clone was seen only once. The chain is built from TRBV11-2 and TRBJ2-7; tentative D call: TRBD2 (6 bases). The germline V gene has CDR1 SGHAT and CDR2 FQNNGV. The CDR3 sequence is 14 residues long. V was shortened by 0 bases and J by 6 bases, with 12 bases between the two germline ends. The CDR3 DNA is TGTGCCAGCAGCTTAGAAGGGGACTTGGGCGAGCAGTACTTC. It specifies CASSLEGDLGEQYF. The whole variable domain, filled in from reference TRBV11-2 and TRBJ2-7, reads EAGVAQSPRYKIIEKRQSVAFWCNPISGHATLYWYQQILGQGPKLLIQFQNNGVVDDSQLPKDRFSAERLKGVDSTLKIQPAKLEDSAVYLCASSLEGDLGEQYFGPGTRLTVT.

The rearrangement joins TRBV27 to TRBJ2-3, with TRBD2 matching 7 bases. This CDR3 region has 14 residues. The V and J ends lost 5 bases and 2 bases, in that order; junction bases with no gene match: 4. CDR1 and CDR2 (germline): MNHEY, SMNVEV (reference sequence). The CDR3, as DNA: TGTGCCAGCAGTGAAGCGGGGCCCACAGATACGCAGTATTTT. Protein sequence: CASSEAGPTDTQYF.

CDR3 sequence (DNA): TGTGCCAGCAGTTACGGGCAGGGGGCAGGTGGCTACACCTTC. Protein product: CASSYGQGAGGYTF. The chain carries TRBV6-6 and TRBJ1-2, with 8 bases fitting TRBD1. Germline assignment: CDR1 MNHNY and CDR2 SVGAGI (reference sequence). The ends lost 2 bases at V and 7 bases at J; junction bases unmatched: 6. CDR3 length: 14 amino acids.

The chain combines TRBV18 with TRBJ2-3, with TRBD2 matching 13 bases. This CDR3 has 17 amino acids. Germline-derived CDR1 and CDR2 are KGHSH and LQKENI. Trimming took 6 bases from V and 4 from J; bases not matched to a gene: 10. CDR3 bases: TGTGCCAGCTCGTCAAGAGGACTAGCGGGAGTGGCAGATACGCAGTATTTT. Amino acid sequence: CASSSRGLAGVADTQYF.

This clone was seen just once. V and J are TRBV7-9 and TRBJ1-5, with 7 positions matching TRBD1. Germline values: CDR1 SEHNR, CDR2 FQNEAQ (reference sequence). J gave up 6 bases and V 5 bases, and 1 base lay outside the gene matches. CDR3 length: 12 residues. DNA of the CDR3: TGTGCCAGCAGCCGACAGGGTCAGCCCCAGCATTTT. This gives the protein CASSRQGQPQHF.

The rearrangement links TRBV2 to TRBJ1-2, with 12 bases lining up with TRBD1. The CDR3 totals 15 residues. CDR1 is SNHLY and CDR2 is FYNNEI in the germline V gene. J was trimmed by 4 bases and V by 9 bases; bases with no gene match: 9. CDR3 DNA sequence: TGTGCCAGTCTAGGGGACAGGGGGCCTCGCTATGGCTACACCTTC. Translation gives CASLGDRGPRYGYTF. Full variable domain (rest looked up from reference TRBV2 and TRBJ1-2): EPEVTQTPSHQVTQMGQEVILRCVPISNHLYFYWYRQILGQKVEFLVSFYNNEISEKSEIFDDQFSVERPDGSNFTLKIRSTKLEDSAMYFCASLGDRGPRYGYTFGSGTRLTVV.

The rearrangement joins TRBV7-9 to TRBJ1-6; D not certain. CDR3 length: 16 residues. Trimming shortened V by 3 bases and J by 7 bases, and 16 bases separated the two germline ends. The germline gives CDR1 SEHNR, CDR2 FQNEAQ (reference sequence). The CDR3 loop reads CASSLGAGYYNSPLHF. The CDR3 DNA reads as TGTGCCAGCAGCTTGGGAGCGGGATATTACAATTCACCCCTCCACTTT.

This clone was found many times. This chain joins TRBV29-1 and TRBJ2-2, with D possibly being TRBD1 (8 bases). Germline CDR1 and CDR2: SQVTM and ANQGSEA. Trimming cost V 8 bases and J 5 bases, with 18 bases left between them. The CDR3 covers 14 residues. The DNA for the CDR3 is TGCAGCACCCAGGGGGCCGGGGGGACCGGGGAGCTGTTTTTT. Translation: CSTQGAGGTGELFF.

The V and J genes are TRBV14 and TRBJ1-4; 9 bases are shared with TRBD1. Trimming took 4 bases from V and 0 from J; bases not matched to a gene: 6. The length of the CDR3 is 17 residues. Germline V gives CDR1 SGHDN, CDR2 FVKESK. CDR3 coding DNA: TGTGCCAGCAGCCCCGGGACAGGGACAGCAACTAATGAAAAACTGTTTTTT. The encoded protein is CASSPGTGTATNEKLFF. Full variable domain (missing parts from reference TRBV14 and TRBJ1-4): EAGVTQFPSHSVIEKGQTVTLRCDPISGHDNLYWYRRVMGKEIKFLLHFVKESKQDESGMPNNRFLAERTGGTYSTLKVQPAELEDSGVYFCASSPGTGTATNEKLFFGSGTQLSVL.

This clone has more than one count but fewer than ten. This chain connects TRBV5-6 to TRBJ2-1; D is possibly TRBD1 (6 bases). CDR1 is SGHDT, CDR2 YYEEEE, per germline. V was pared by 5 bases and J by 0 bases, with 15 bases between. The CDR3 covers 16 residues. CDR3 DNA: TGTGCCAGCAGTCGTGGCAGGGGTAACTCCTACAATGAGCAGTTCTTC. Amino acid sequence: CASSRGRGNSYNEQFF.

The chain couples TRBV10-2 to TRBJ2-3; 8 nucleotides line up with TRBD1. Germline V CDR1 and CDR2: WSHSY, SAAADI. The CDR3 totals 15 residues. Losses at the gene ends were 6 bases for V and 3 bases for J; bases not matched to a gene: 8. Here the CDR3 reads CASRPDRGWTDTQYF. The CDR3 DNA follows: TGCGCCAGCAGACCAGACAGGGGATGGACAGATACGCAGTATTTT.

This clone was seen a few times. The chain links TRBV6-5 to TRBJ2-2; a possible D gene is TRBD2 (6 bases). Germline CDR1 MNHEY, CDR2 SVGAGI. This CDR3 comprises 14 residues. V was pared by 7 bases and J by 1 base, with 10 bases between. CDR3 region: CASTAGGNTGELFF. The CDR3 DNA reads TGTGCCAGCACCGCCGGGGGGAACACCGGGGAGCTGTTTTTT.

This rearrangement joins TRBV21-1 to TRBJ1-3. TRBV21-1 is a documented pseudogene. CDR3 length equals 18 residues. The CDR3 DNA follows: TGTGCCAGCAGCAAGAGGTCGGCTTTGGAGACCTCTGGAAACACCATATATTTT. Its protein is CASSKRSALETSGNTIYF.

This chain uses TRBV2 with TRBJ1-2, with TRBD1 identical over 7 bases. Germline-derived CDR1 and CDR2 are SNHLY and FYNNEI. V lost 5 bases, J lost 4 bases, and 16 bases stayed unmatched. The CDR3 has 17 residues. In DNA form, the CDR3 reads TGTGCCAGCAGTACAACACAACACAGACAGGGCCGCTATGGCTACACCTTC. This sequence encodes CASSTTQHRQGRYGYTF.

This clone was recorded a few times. CDR3 sequence (DNA): TGTGCCAGCACATCGCAGGGGGCGGGAGGCTACACCTTC. Protein sequence: CASTSQGAGGYTF. J is TRBJ1-2 and V is TRBV12-3 or TRBV12-4; 8 bases line up with TRBD1. This CDR3 comprises 13 residues. The V gene end was trimmed by 7 bases and the J gene end by 8 bases; junction bases not matched to a gene: 9.